A single sample gave rise to the 22 T cell receptor beta chains below, sequenced in a study of OX40 agonist ivuxolimab in advanced cancers. Method: immunoSEQ multiplex PCR; TCRdb's copy keeps in-frame clones and lacks some. The repertoire holds 20,000 or so clones, around 84% seen once, with over 12% in the top ten. The sequencing here drew on CD4+ or CD8+ T cells sorted from blood, taken in a trial of the OX40 agonist ivuxolimab. The receptors come from an adult with an advanced solid tumor such as melanoma, head and neck, liver or kidney cancer.

The V gene is TRBV5-1, the J gene TRBJ1-1, with D hard to call. Germline CDR1 and CDR2: SGHRS and YFSETQ. Trimming cost V 3 bases and J 0 bases, with 12 bases left between them. This CDR3 region has 15 residues. The CDR3 DNA reads as TGCGCCAGCAGCTCAGGATTATTTATGAACACTGAAGCTTTCTTT. This encodes CASSSGLFMNTEAFF.

This clone was picked up a small number of times. V is TRBV5-1 and J is TRBJ2-3, with 9 bases fitting TRBD2. Germline CDR1 SGHRS, CDR2 YFSETQ. The CDR3 sequence is 17 residues long. Trimming at V came to 0 bases and at J to 4 bases, leaving 9 bases not matched to a gene. CDR3 in DNA: TGCGCCAGCAGCTTGGGGCCCGCGGGGGGGCCGTCAGATACGCAGTATTTT. Encoded protein: CASSLGPAGGPSDTQYF.

The rearrangement links TRBV6-5 to TRBJ1-2, with D uncertain. V was clipped by 5 bases and J by 8 bases, with 15 bases between them. Germline CDR1 and CDR2: MNHEY and SVGAGI. The CDR3 is made up of 13 amino acids. This CDR3 is CASSMDRLDGYTF. CDR3 sequence (DNA): TGTGCCAGCAGTATGGACCGGTTGGACGGCTACACCTTC.

This sequence joins TRBV15 and TRBJ1-2; D ambiguous. Per the germline V gene, CDR1 is LNHNV and CDR2 is YYDKDF (reference sequence). V lost 0 bases, J lost 4 bases, and 9 bases lay in between. This CDR3 is 14 amino acids long. The CDR3 region has the DNA TGTGCCACCAGCAGAGAGGCGGATCCCTATGGCTACACCTTC. This sequence encodes CATSREADPYGYTF.

This clone is labeled medium-sized. The CDR3 DNA reads as TGTGCCAGCAGGCTGGGACTGGGGGCTGAGCAGTTCTTC. The encoded protein is CASRLGLGAEQFF. J is TRBJ2-1 and V is TRBV6-1; D is perhaps TRBD1 or TRBD2 (6 bases each). Germline V CDR1 and CDR2: MNHNS, SASEGT. Deletions cut 6 bases from V and 9 bases from J, with 15 bases between. This CDR3 comprises 13 residues.

The chain uses TRBV6-1 and TRBJ2-1; 7 bases fit TRBD2. After removal of 8 bases from V and 3 bases from J, the junction contained 7 bases not matched to a gene. This CDR3 has 14 residues. Per germline, CDR1 MNHNS and CDR2 SASEGT. The CDR3 bases are TGTGCCAGCTCTATCCAGCGGGACTACAATGAGCAGTTCTTC. Translating it yields CASSIQRDYNEQFF.

The chain uses TRBV7-2 and TRBJ2-5, with 9 bases matching TRBD2. This CDR3 contains 15 residues. Germline V gives CDR1 SGHTA, CDR2 FQGNSA. The junction had 7 bases not matched to a gene; V was cut back by 3 bases and J by 5 bases. The CDR3 DNA reads as TGTGCCAGCAGCTTCCCCGGGACTAGCTCGGAGACCCAGTACTTC. Amino acids: CASSFPGTSSETQYF.

The chain joins TRBV18 to TRBJ2-7, with D hard to call. The V gene lost 5 bases and the J gene lost 1 base, with 9 bases spanning the gap. CDR3 size: 13 residues. The germline CDR1 and CDR2 sequences are KGHSH and LQKENI. The CDR3 protein is CASSRRESYEQYF. In nucleotides, the CDR3 is TGTGCCAGCTCAAGACGAGAGTCCTACGAGCAGTACTTC. The full variable domain, its missing parts supplied by reference TRBV18 and TRBJ2-7, is NAGVMQNPRHLVRRRGQEARLRCSPMKGHSHVYWYRQLPEEGLKFMVYLQKENIIDESGMPKERFSAEFPKEGPSILRIQQVVRGDSAAYFCASSRRESYEQYFGPGTRLTVT.

Worth noting for this clone: At the DNA level, this CDR3 is encoded by other sequences in the same sample as well. V usage is TRBV30 and J usage is TRBJ2-3; D not certain. Germline V gene lookup returns CDR1 GTSNPN and CDR2 SVGIG (reference sequence). V lost 1 base and J 1 base, leaving 6 bases between the germline ends. This CDR3 is 13 amino acids long. In nucleotides, the CDR3 is TGTGCCTGGAGTGCCCCGGGCACAGATACGCAGTATTTT. Its protein product is CAWSAPGTDTQYF.

This clone was seen more than once but under ten times. This chain connects TRBV7-9 to TRBJ1-3, with TRBD1 as a possible D gene (6 bases). The CDR3 loop spans 14 amino acids. The V gene lost 10 bases and the J gene lost 0 bases, with 13 bases spanning the gap. Germline lookup yields CDR1 SEHNR and CDR2 FQNEAQ (reference sequence). The CDR3 region has the DNA TGTGCCACGGGGGCTCGTGGCTCTGGAAACACCATATATTTT. It codes for CATGARGSGNTIYF.

This clone was counted between two and nine times. The CDR3 sequence is CSVARDRGYTF. The CDR3 bases are TGCAGCGTTGCCAGGGATCGGGGCTACACCTTC. The V gene is TRBV29-1, the J gene TRBJ1-2; D is possibly TRBD1 (5 bases). The germline V and J ends were trimmed by 4 bases and 8 bases, with 11 bases remaining between them. The CDR3 is 11 amino acids. Germline loops: CDR1 SQVTM, CDR2 ANQGSEA. Supplemented by reference TRBV29-1 and TRBJ1-2, the full variable domain reads SAVISQKPSRDICQRGTSLTIQCQVDSQVTMMFWYRQQPGQSLTLIATANQGSEATYESGFVIDKFPISRPNLTFSTLTVSNMSPEDSSIYLCSVARDRGYTFGSGTRLTVV.

The rearrangement uses TRBV7-2 and TRBJ1-3; 9 bases agree with TRBD1. CDR3 length equals 16 residues. Germline V CDR1 and CDR2: SGHTA, FQGNSA. The ends lost 4 bases at V and 0 bases at J; junction bases unmatched: 4. The chain's CDR3 is CASSWGTGSSGNTIYF. Here the CDR3 DNA reads TGTGCCAGCAGCTGGGGGACAGGGAGCTCTGGAAACACCATATATTTT.

This chain joins TRBV6-5 and TRBJ2-5, with TRBD1 matching over 10 bases. Trimming took 0 bases from V and 5 from J; bases not matched to a gene: 3. Per germline, CDR1 MNHEY and CDR2 SVGAGI. There are 15 residues in the CDR3. DNA of the CDR3: TGTGCCAGCAGTTACTCGACAGGGGGCGCGGAGACCCAGTACTTC. Translated: CASSYSTGGAETQYF.

CDR3 nucleotide sequence: TGTGCCATCAGACAGGGGGGGACTGAAGCTTTCTTT. Amino acid sequence: CAIRQGGTEAFF. This chain uses TRBV10-3 with TRBJ1-1, with 8 positions matching TRBD1. V trimming: 6 bases; J trimming: 5 bases; junction bases outside the gene matches: 2. Germline V CDR1 and CDR2: ENHRY, SYGVKD. The CDR3 is 12 amino acids.

V and J are TRBV9 and TRBJ2-3; D may be TRBD2 (6 bases). V was pared by 2 bases and J by 5 bases, with 9 bases between. The CDR3 totals 13 residues. Germline CDR1 reads SGDLS; CDR2 reads YYNGEE. The CDR3 protein is CASSVQAGDTQYF. The CDR3 DNA is TGTGCCAGCAGCGTCCAAGCGGGAGATACGCAGTATTTT.

This clone has only a few counts. The chain uses TRBV5-1 and TRBJ2-3; 11 nucleotides match TRBD2. The V gene end was trimmed by 3 bases and the J gene end by 0 bases; junction bases not matched to a gene: 3. CDR1 SGHRS and CDR2 YFSETQ come from the germline V gene. This CDR3 region has 16 residues. The CDR3 DNA follows: TGCGCCAGCAGCTCACCTAGCGGGGGGAGCACAGATACGCAGTATTTT. It specifies CASSSPSGGSTDTQYF.

The rearrangement links TRBV4-1 to TRBJ2-5; 8 nucleotides agree with TRBD2. V lost 4 bases and J lost 4; bases outside the gene matches: 23. CDR1 and CDR2 (germline): MGHRA, YSYEKL. There are 20 residues in the CDR3. The CDR3 region has the DNA TGCGCCAGCAGCCCAACACCATCATTCGGACACGGGGGGGCCGGAGAGACCCAGTACTTC. Protein: CASSPTPSFGHGGAGETQYF.

The rearrangement uses TRBV4-1 and TRBJ2-7, with 7 positions matching TRBD1. Germline CDR1 is MGHRA and CDR2 is YSYEKL. The V and J ends lost 1 base and 0 bases, in that order; junction bases with no gene match: 6. This CDR3 region has 16 residues. Written as DNA, the CDR3 is TGCGCCAGCAGCCAAGGATGGACAGGAGACTCCTACGAGCAGTACTTC. It specifies CASSQGWTGDSYEQYF.

The chain is built from TRBV9 and TRBJ2-7; no clear D gene. Trimming removed 0 bases from V and 4 bases from J, with 14 bases in between. CDR3 length: 15 amino acids. Germline V lookup: CDR1 SGDLS, CDR2 YYNGEE. CDR3: CASSVAYSAGYEQYF. The CDR3, as DNA: TGTGCCAGCAGCGTAGCATACAGTGCAGGATACGAGCAGTACTTC.

The V and J genes are TRBV4-2 and TRBJ1-2; a weak D match, TRBD1 (6 bases). Trimming removed 0 bases from V and 6 bases from J, with 14 bases in between. CDR3 length equals 15 residues. CDR1 is LGHNA and CDR2 is YNFKEQ in the germline V gene. CDR3 amino acids: CASSQERTGYDGYTF. The CDR3, as DNA: TGTGCCAGCAGCCAAGAACGTACAGGGTATGATGGCTACACCTTC.

The chain has TRBV5-1 and TRBJ2-5; 11 bases fit TRBD2. This CDR3 has 17 amino acids. CDR1 is SGHRS and CDR2 is YFSETQ in the germline V gene. V shed 7 bases, J shed 4 bases, and the junction held 15 bases outside the gene matches. The CDR3 protein is CASGARAGLAGGETQYF. The CDR3 nucleotides are TGCGCCAGCGGCGCTCGGGCCGGCCTAGCGGGGGGAGAGACCCAGTACTTC.

The CDR3 DNA reads TGTGCCAGCAGCTTAAGGACTAGCGGGGGTAACACCGGGGAGCTGTTTTTT. It yields the protein CASSLRTSGGNTGELFF. V gene TRBV7-8 combines with J gene TRBJ2-2; the match to TRBD2 covers 13 bases. Germline V CDR1 and CDR2: SGHVS, FQNEAQ. V lost 2 bases, J lost 2 bases, and 2 bases stayed unmatched. The CDR3 extends over 17 amino acids.